Detailed here is one TCR beta chain. These data are taken from a study of control samples from healthy donors and cancer patients. V was trimmed by 6 bases and J by 2 bases, leaving 10 bases between them. The CDR3 loop spans 13 amino acids. The repertoire was sequenced with immunoSEQ multiplex PCR; TCRdb's copy has only in-frame clones and lacks some. Of over 25,000 clones listed, approximately 87% are singletons. The chain employs TRBV12-3 or TRBV12-4 and TRBJ1-1; D remains unclear. This sequence originates from a woman aged 40 to 55 with lung cancer. The sequencing sample was made of PBMCs. This CDR3 reads CASSLLSNTEAFF. The CDR3, as DNA: TGTGCCAGCAGCTTACTAAGTAACACTGAAGCTTTCTTT.